The rows below give T cell receptor beta chains drawn from one sample of a study of shared clonotypes between healthy human individuals. The data were produced by immunoSEQ multiplex PCR, yet TCRdb's version contains in-frame clones alone and is incomplete. The sample consists of over 2,000,000 clones, just under 95% of them appearing once. Material for sequencing was naive CD8+ T cells from PBMCs. The receptors come from a young man in good health. Some clones in this sample may be carry-over from other donors' samples. Each CDR3 is given with its conserved first and last residue. Fields, in order: clone size, V gene, D gene, J gene, CDR3 DNA, CDR3 protein. A D gene is named only where the DNA matches it firmly. Some rows mark clone size as missing; the rest say once, few, many or name a class of expanded clone.

size: NA; V: TRBV9; D: TRBD2; J: TRBJ2-2; DNA: TGTGCCAGCAGCGCATATAGCGGGAGGGCCTCCGGGGAGCTGTTTTTT; CDR3: CASSAYSGRASGELFF
size: NA; V: TRBV9; D: TRBD1; J: TRBJ1-1; DNA: TGTGCCAGCAGCGTAACAGGGGGCTATGCTGAAGCTTTCTTT; CDR3: CASSVTGGYAEAFF
size: NA; V: TRBV6-4; D: NA; J: TRBJ2-1; DNA: TGTGCCAGCAGTTTGACCGGTAGCTCCTACAATGAGCAGTTCTTC; CDR3: CASSLTGSSYNEQFF
size: NA; V: TRBV28; D: NA; J: TRBJ1-2; DNA: TGTGCCAGCAGCTACTTGAACGACAACTATGGCTACACCTTC; CDR3: CASSYLNDNYGYTF
size: NA; V: TRBV6-5; D: TRBD1; J: TRBJ2-7; DNA: TGTGCCAGCAGTTATAGGGGGACAGGGTATTACGAGCAGTACTTC; CDR3: CASSYRGTGYYEQYF
size: NA; V: TRBV6-6; D: NA; J: TRBJ2-7; DNA: TGTGCCAGCAGTTATGGGGGACAAGGCTACGAGCAGTACTTC; CDR3: CASSYGGQGYEQYF
size: once; V: TRBV19; D: NA; J: TRBJ1-2; DNA: TGTGCCAGTAGTATAGAGGTCGGGACACCTGTTAACTATGGCTACACCTTC; CDR3: CASSIEVGTPVNYGYTF
size: NA; V: TRBV6-1; D: NA; J: TRBJ2-5; DNA: TGTGCCAGCAGTGAAGTAGGTGGAGCAGAGACCCAGTACTTC; CDR3: CASSEVGGAETQYF
size: NA; V: TRBV4-3; D: NA; J: TRBJ1-1; DNA: TGCGCCAGCAGCCAAGGAGGGCCCTCCTGGAGGGACACTGAAGCTTTCTTT; CDR3: CASSQGGPSWRDTEAFF
size: NA; V: TRBV7-2; D: NA; J: TRBJ2-2; DNA: TGTGCCAGCAGCTCTACCCGGCGGAACACCGGGGAGCTGTTTTTT; CDR3: CASSSTRRNTGELFF
size: NA; V: TRBV5-1; D: TRBD2; J: TRBJ2-1; DNA: TGCGCCAGCAGCACTTACCTCACTAGCGGGAGCTCCTACAATGAGCAGTTCTTC; CDR3: CASSTYLTSGSSYNEQFF
size: NA; V: TRBV7-8; D: TRBD2; J: TRBJ2-7; DNA: TGTGCCAGCAGCTTATCGGGACTAGCTGGGCACGAGCAGTACTTC; CDR3: CASSLSGLAGHEQYF
size: NA; V: TRBV9; D: TRBD1; J: TRBJ2-7; DNA: TGTGCCAGCTCCCGGACAGGGAGAACCTACGAGCAGTACTTC; CDR3: CASSRTGRTYEQYF
size: NA; V: TRBV27; D: NA; J: TRBJ1-1; DNA: TGTGCCAGCAGTTTAGGCCGTAACACTGAAGCTTTCTTT; CDR3: CASSLGRNTEAFF
size: once; V: TRBV28; D: NA; J: TRBJ2-1; DNA: TGTGCCAGCAGCTTCAGCTTCGGCTACAATGAGCAGTTCTTC; CDR3: CASSFSFGYNEQFF
size: NA; V: TRBV7-8; D: TRBD1; J: TRBJ1-5; DNA: TGTGCCAGCAGCCCGGGACAGGGCAATCAGCCCCAGCATTTT; CDR3: CASSPGQGNQPQHF
size: NA; V: TRBV7-9; D: NA; J: TRBJ2-1; DNA: TGTGCCAGCATTAGAGAGGGCTCCTACAATGAGCAGTTCTTC; CDR3: CASIREGSYNEQFF
size: NA; V: TRBV6-1; D: TRBD2; J: TRBJ2-7; DNA: TGTGCCAGCAGTGAAGACGCGGGGGGGAGCTCCTACGAGCAGTACTTC; CDR3: CASSEDAGGSSYEQYF
size: NA; V: TRBV18; D: NA; J: TRBJ1-2; DNA: TGTGCCAGCTCACCGGGGATACGGGCTTGGGCTAACTATGGCTACACCTTC; CDR3: CASSPGIRAWANYGYTF
size: NA; V: TRBV15; D: NA; J: TRBJ1-4; DNA: TGTGCCACCAGCCCCGGGGGGGAGAATGAAAAACTGTTTTTT; CDR3: CATSPGGENEKLFF
size: NA; V: TRBV27; D: TRBD1; J: TRBJ2-1; DNA: TGTGCCAGCAGTTTAGAACAGGGGATTGATGAGCAGTTCTTC; CDR3: CASSLEQGIDEQFF
size: once; V: TRBV7-6; D: TRBD1; J: TRBJ2-7; DNA: TGTGCCAGCAGCCCGCGACAGGGGGCCTACGAGCAGTACTTC; CDR3: CASSPRQGAYEQYF
size: NA; V: TRBV28; D: TRBD2; J: TRBJ2-7; DNA: TGTGCCAGCAGTCCAGCGGGAGAGCACTACGAGCAGTACTTC; CDR3: CASSPAGEHYEQYF
size: NA; V: TRBV11-2; D: NA; J: TRBJ1-2; DNA: TGTGCCAGCAGCTCTACAGGTTATGGCTACACCTTC; CDR3: CASSSTGYGYTF
size: NA; V: TRBV7-8; D: NA; J: TRBJ1-1; DNA: TGTGCCAGCAGCCCCCTCTCTGAAGCTTTCTTT; CDR3: CASSPLSEAFF
size: NA; V: TRBV27; D: TRBD2; J: TRBJ2-1; DNA: TGTGCCTCAAATCCCGGGACTAGCGGACACAATGAGCAGTTCTTC; CDR3: CASNPGTSGHNEQFF
size: few; V: TRBV9; D: NA; J: TRBJ1-1; DNA: TGTGCCAGCAGCGTAGGATCAGGGATCGCTTTCTTT; CDR3: CASSVGSGIAFF
size: NA; V: TRBV6-6; D: NA; J: TRBJ1-2; DNA: TGTGCCAGCAGCCAAGGCTTGGGCGGCTACACCTTC; CDR3: CASSQGLGGYTF
size: once; V: TRBV7-9; D: NA; J: TRBJ1-5; DNA: TGTGCCAGCAGCCCAGAGGGGGGATGGCCCCAGCATTTT; CDR3: CASSPEGGWPQHF